Reported below is one T cell receptor delta chain. The antigen this receptor binds is unknown. No base quality values were provided; no much bigger clone lies one nucleotide off. RNA was isolated using the RNeasy mini kit, and reverse transcription was performed with Superscript III. To generate the CDR3 amplicons, a multiplex PCR was run using pooled V-gene forward primers together with a constant-region reverse primer that carried Illumina adaptor overhangs. Amplicons were gel-purified, then indexed with Nextera index primers over approximately 8 extra PCR cycles and purified with AMPure XP beads. Sequencing of libraries was performed on an Illumina MiSeq using paired-end 250 bp reads, dual indexing and an approximately 21% PhiX spike-in. Concerning the study's data processing: Reads were quality checked with FastQC, and TRG read pairs were merged with ea-utils fastq-join. Annotation of sequences was performed with IMGT/HighV-QUEST, only productive sequences with unambiguous V-gene assignment were retained, and clonotypes were defined by identical CDR3 sequence. For downstream analysis, VDJtools 1.1.1, tcR 2.2.3, Treemap and vegan Shannon diversity in R 3.4.4 were used. TCRdb called clones anew from the public reads via CATT; matching DNA rows were later pooled. Clone size and V and J calls follow TCRdb, not the original study. Across this sample there are some 73,000 delta-chain clones, with about 30% seen only once. Under 0.3% of the sample goes to the ten largest clones.

The sample originates from a study of Vδ1+ human thymocytes (dated by TCRdb to the late 2010s). Concerning the study at large: The study characterised mRNA-level TRG and TRD CDR3 repertoires of highly purified Vdelta1+ thymocytes from young children as a data resource. Earlier work had validated the multiplex-based CDR3 amplicon strategy against 5'RACE-based methods for generating CDR3 amplicons. Points the paper makes about the study in general: Despite high sort purity, about a fifth of thymic TRD sequences were Vdelta2 (and few Vdelta3), unlike peripheral blood Vdelta1+ controls. In contrast to oligoclonal peripheral blood repertoires, thymic TRG and TRD repertoires appeared to be highly polyclonal with Gaussian CDR3 length distributions. Because unexpected Vdelta2 sequences could lead to misinterpretation of bulk repertoire data, the authors recommended using highly purified populations and validating at the single-cell level. Numerous TRG clonotypes were shared among donors (up to about 6.9x10^3), while TRD repertoires were essentially private (a maximum of roughly 120 shared). Donors did not cluster by age or sex, so the analyses were not stratified by age or sex.

Thymic samples were depleted of alphabeta T cells, then CD3+ TCRVdelta1+ TCRVdelta2- thymocytes were FACS-sorted. A purity of roughly 96% to 99.6% was achieved for sorted Vdelta1+ thymocytes. The thymic specimens were obtained from about 8 paediatric patients, aged about 5 days to 17 months, who were having corrective cardiac surgery. The thymic tissue was dispersed, and mononuclear cells were isolated using a Histopaque-1077 density gradient. Staining used anti-TCRVdelta1 clone TS8.2, anti-TCRVdelta2 clone B6, anti-CD3 clone HIT3a and anti-TCRalphabeta clone IP26 antibodies. CDR1 is given as TSWWSYY and CDR2 as QGS, both from the germline V gene. The CDR3, from cysteine to phenylalanine, totals 16 residues. Kept here is only the CDR3 DNA, which spans 48 bases and is read in frame from base 1. V is shortened by 2 bases, J by 0 bases, and the region joining them spans 13 bases.

The source of this sequence is a boy younger than two who had congenital heart surgery. The chain couples TRDV1 to TRDJ1; the D gene assignment is ambiguous. The sample consisted of Vdelta1+ gamma-delta thymocytes from the thymus. The sample's cell subset or site, from its label and the paper: FACS-sorted CD3+ TCRalphabeta- TCRVdelta1+ TCRVdelta2- thymocytes. The CDR3 sequence is CALGEGTPVYTDKLIF. The DNA reads as follows: TGTGCTCTTGGGGAAGGTACCCCGGTATACACCGATAAACTCATCTTT.